Below, 26 T cell receptor beta chains from the same sample are listed, as sequenced in a study of OX40 agonist ivuxolimab in advanced cancers. Some clones are missing from TCRdb's copy, which holds only in-frame ones; the method was immunoSEQ multiplex PCR. This repertoire shows more than 60,000 clones, around 82% found once; its top ten account for 3.5% to 5%. The input for sequencing was CD4+ or CD8+ T cells sorted from blood, taken in a trial of the OX40 agonist ivuxolimab. All receptors come from an adult with an advanced solid tumor such as melanoma, head and neck, liver or kidney cancer.

V gene TRBV5-3 combines with J gene TRBJ2-7; D gene ambiguous. TRBV5-3 is an ORF for which the function is uncertain. The V end lost 4 bases, the J end lost 5 bases, and 10 bases lay between the germline ends. This CDR3 is 12 amino acids long. The CDR3 bases are TGTGCCAGAAGCAATAACTCGGACGAGCAGTACTTC. Translation gives CARSNNSDEQYF.

This clone occurred once. The rearrangement uses TRBV18 and TRBJ1-1, with D possibly TRBD1 on 6 matching bases. The germline V and J ends were trimmed by 2 bases and 2 bases, with 12 bases remaining between them. The CDR3 length is 15 residues. Looked up from germline, CDR1 is KGHSH and CDR2 is LQKENI. The CDR3 loop reads CASSPGQLENTEAFF. DNA of the CDR3: TGTGCCAGCTCACCAGGACAGCTTGAAAACACTGAAGCTTTCTTT. The full variable domain, with the rest looked up from reference TRBV18 and TRBJ1-1, is NAGVMQNPRHLVRRRGQEARLRCSPMKGHSHVYWYRQLPEEGLKFMVYLQKENIIDESGMPKERFSAEFPKEGPSILRIQQVVRGDSAAYFCASSPGQLENTEAFFGQGTRLTVV.

The chain joins TRBV9 to TRBJ2-5, with D possibly being TRBD1 or TRBD2 (5 bases each). This CDR3 contains 15 residues. Trimming stripped 0 bases from V and 5 bases from J, with 14 bases between. Germline V lookup: CDR1 SGDLS, CDR2 YYNGEE. CDR3 sequence reads: CASSVEGSHLETQYF. As DNA, the CDR3 is TGTGCCAGCAGCGTAGAGGGGAGCCACTTGGAGACCCAGTACTTC.

V usage is TRBV28 and J usage is TRBJ1-1, with D possibly TRBD1 on 6 matching bases. This CDR3 spans 13 amino acids. CDR1 is MDHEN and CDR2 is SYDVKM in the germline V gene. The V end lost 6 bases, the J end lost 1 base, and 9 bases lay between the germline ends. This CDR3 is CASSRGGNTEAFF. The CDR3 coding sequence is TGTGCCAGCAGCCGAGGGGGGAACACTGAAGCTTTCTTT.

As concerns this clone: Other DNA variants within this sample encode the same CDR3. The rearrangement links TRBV5-4 to TRBJ2-5, with D perhaps TRBD1 (5 bases). The V gene lost 0 bases and the J gene lost 3 bases, with 6 bases spanning the gap. This CDR3 spans 13 amino acids. CDR1 is SGHNT and CDR2 is YYREEE in the germline V gene (reference sequence). This chain's CDR3 is CASSLVGEETQYF. CDR3 nucleotide sequence: TGTGCCAGCAGCTTGGTAGGGGAAGAGACCCAGTACTTC.

J is TRBJ1-1 and V is TRBV6-6; 8 nucleotides agree with TRBD1. In germline, CDR1 is MNHNY, CDR2 SVGAGI (reference sequence). V gave up 7 bases and J gave up 4 bases; unmatched junction bases: 14. The CDR3 extends over 16 amino acids. For the CDR3, the DNA is TGTGCCAGCACCATGGCAGGGGGCTATAGGGGCACTGAAGCTTTCTTT. It yields the protein CASTMAGGYRGTEAFF.

This CDR3 reads CASSQDEGTGTGYTF. The CDR3 nucleotides are TGTGCCAGCAGCCAAGATGAAGGGACAGGGACCGGCTACACCTTC. The chain uses TRBV4-2 and TRBJ1-2; 9 bases line up with TRBD1. The germline CDR1 and CDR2 sequences are LGHNA and YNFKEQ. V gave up 0 bases and J gave up 8 bases; unmatched junction bases: 7. CDR3 length equals 15 residues.

V gene TRBV7-2 combines with J gene TRBJ2-1; 7 bases agree with TRBD2. The germline gives CDR1 SGHTA, CDR2 FQGNSA. This CDR3 has 14 amino acids. The V and J ends lost 1 base and 5 bases, in that order; junction bases with no gene match: 2. CDR3 DNA sequence: TGTGCCAGCAGCTTAGTGGCGGGGGACAATGAGCAGTTCTTC. Protein product: CASSLVAGDNEQFF.

CDR3 sequence reads: CASSVSQTGFFSGNTIYF. The CDR3 DNA reads TGTGCCAGCAGCGTCAGCCAAACAGGGTTCTTTTCTGGAAACACCATATATTTT. This rearrangement joins TRBV9 to TRBJ1-3, with D perhaps matching TRBD1 (6 bases). The germline CDR1 and CDR2 sequences are SGDLS and YYNGEE. The CDR3 extends over 18 amino acids. The V end was cut by 2 bases, the J end by 1 base, with 19 bases between.

The V call is TRBV7-2, the J call TRBJ1-5; unclear D gene. The germline gives CDR1 SGHTA, CDR2 FQGNSA. The CDR3 contains 14 residues. Trimming removed 1 base at V and 3 bases at J, with 7 bases between. This chain's CDR3 is CASSLEQNNQPQHF. DNA of the CDR3: TGTGCCAGCAGCTTAGAGCAGAACAATCAGCCCCAGCATTTT.

The V and J genes are TRBV7-2 and TRBJ2-1; no reliable D call. Germline V CDR1 and CDR2: SGHTA, FQGNSA. The CDR3 extends over 12 amino acids. V was shortened by 5 bases and J by 6 bases, with 8 bases between the two germline ends. This CDR3 is CASSPPSNEQFF. CDR3 DNA sequence: TGTGCCAGCAGCCCTCCCTCCAATGAGCAGTTCTTC.

CDR3 amino acids: CSVEEARAGHSLFGNEQFF. CDR3 nucleotides: TGCAGCGTTGAAGAAGCCCGGGCGGGACACAGCTTATTTGGTAATGAGCAGTTCTTC. V and J are TRBV29-1 and TRBJ2-1; D tentatively reads TRBD1 or TRBD2 (6 bases each). CDR3 length: 19 amino acids. Germline values: CDR1 SQVTM, CDR2 ANQGSEA. Trimming took off 0 bases at V and 7 bases at J, with 28 bases between the two ends.

This chain uses TRBV5-1 with TRBJ2-2; 10 nucleotides align to TRBD1. Germline CDR1 and CDR2: SGHRS and YFSETQ. The CDR3 is made up of 15 amino acids. The junction had 0 bases not matched to a gene; V was cut back by 4 bases and J by 0 bases. CDR3 bases: TGCGCCAGCAGCGGGACAGGGGCGAACACCGGGGAGCTGTTTTTT. Its protein is CASSGTGANTGELFF.

The chain uses TRBV7-6 and TRBJ2-1, with 14 bases matching TRBD2. Germline CDR1 is SGHVS and CDR2 is FNYEAQ. The CDR3 loop spans 19 amino acids. V shed 1 base, J shed 6 bases, and the junction held 11 bases outside the gene matches. The CDR3, as DNA: TGTGCCAGCAGCTTAGAATCGGGACTAGCGGGGGTAGAAGGCAATGAGCAGTTCTTC. It yields the protein CASSLESGLAGVEGNEQFF.

The rearrangement uses TRBV5-8 and TRBJ2-3, with 8 bases aligning to TRBD1. The CDR3 extends over 15 amino acids. The J segment lost 0 bases and the V segment lost 3 bases, leaving 3 bases of the junction unmatched. CDR1 is SGHTS and CDR2 is YDEGEE in the germline V gene. CDR3 bases: TGTGCCAGCAGCTCGGGACAGGTTAGCACAGATACGCAGTATTTT. Translating gives CASSSGQVSTDTQYF.

The rearrangement links TRBV6-5 to TRBJ2-7; 7 bases match TRBD1. CDR3 length equals 15 residues. Losses at the gene ends were 5 bases for V and 0 bases for J; bases not matched to a gene: 7. Germline loops: CDR1 MNHEY, CDR2 SVGAGI. This CDR3 is CASSRRQGPSYEQYF. The DNA for the CDR3 is TGTGCCAGCAGTCGCCGACAGGGCCCCTCCTACGAGCAGTACTTC.

This clone was seen just once. The genes are TRBV6-1 and TRBJ2-7, with 8 bases lining up with TRBD1. V shed 6 bases, J shed 7 bases, and the junction held 14 bases outside the gene matches. This CDR3 contains 15 residues. From germline, CDR1 is MNHNS and CDR2 SASEGT. The CDR3, as DNA: TGTGCCAGCAGGGCAGGGGGCGGACGGGCTGGAGAGCAGTACTTC. This sequence encodes CASRAGGGRAGEQYF.

J is TRBJ2-5 and V is TRBV10-3; D gene uncertain. The CDR3 consists of 13 residues. The V end lost 8 bases, the J end lost 0 bases, and 10 bases lay between the germline ends. CDR1 is ENHRY and CDR2 is SYGVKD in the germline V gene. The CDR3 nucleotides read TGTGCCATCTCTATGTCACACCAAGAGACCCAGTACTTC. Its translation is CAISMSHQETQYF.

The rearrangement uses TRBV5-1 and TRBJ1-2; tentatively, D is TRBD1 (5 bases). The germline V and J ends were trimmed by 2 bases and 4 bases, with 15 bases remaining between them. CDR1 is SGHRS and CDR2 is YFSETQ in the germline V gene. The CDR3 extends over 15 amino acids. The CDR3 here is CASSLQTGGSYGYTF. CDR3 nucleotides: TGCGCCAGCAGCTTACAAACAGGAGGGAGCTATGGCTACACCTTC.

The chain links TRBV21-1 to TRBJ1-1. TRBV21-1 corresponds to a pseudogene. This CDR3 is 16 amino acids long. The CDR3 DNA reads as TGTGCCAGCAGCAGCGGGGGGGGTCCCTTGAACACTGAAGCTTTCTTT. Amino acid sequence: CASSSGGGPLNTEAFF.

V and J are TRBV14 and TRBJ1-4; D unclear. V was shortened by 4 bases and J by 0 bases, with 9 bases between the two germline ends. The CDR3 spans 15 residues. Germline V gene data show CDR1 as SGHDN and CDR2 as FVKESK. The CDR3 DNA reads TGTGCCAGCAGCCTTGTACGCGCAACTAATGAAAAACTGTTTTTT. Translating gives CASSLVRATNEKLFF.

This clone was observed a few times. This chain joins TRBV20-1 and TRBJ1-3; D is perhaps TRBD1 (5 bases). This CDR3 comprises 11 residues. The germline V gene encodes CDR1 DFQATT and CDR2 SNEGSKA (reference sequence). Trimming cost V 5 bases and J 15 bases, with 17 bases left between them. In nucleotides, the CDR3 is TGCAGTGCTGGATTCCGGGTGAGGGGATATTTT. Translating it yields CSAGFRVRGYF.

This clone came up once. V and J are TRBV6-4 and TRBJ1-4; no reliable D call. Trimming cost V 1 base and J 7 bases, with 13 bases left between them. The CDR3 length is 15 residues. Germline assignment: CDR1 MRHNA and CDR2 SNTAGT. The CDR3 sequence is CASSDWVSFPEKLFF. The CDR3 DNA reads TGTGCCAGCAGTGACTGGGTATCATTCCCTGAAAAACTGTTTTTT.

The chain combines TRBV28 with TRBJ2-3, with TRBD1 matching 12 bases. The germline V gene encodes CDR1 MDHEN and CDR2 SYDVKM. Unmatched junction bases numbered 15, after V lost 8 bases and J lost 6 bases. CDR3 length: 17 residues. For the CDR3, the DNA is TGTGCCAGCGCCCTGGTGGGACAGGGGGCGAGCTACGATACGCAGTATTTT. Translated, it gives CASALVGQGASYDTQYF.

The V and J genes are TRBV7-8 and TRBJ1-1; 7 positions match TRBD1. The CDR3 contains 14 residues. J gave up 3 bases and V 5 bases, and 6 bases lay outside the gene matches. The germline V gene has CDR1 SGHVS and CDR2 FQNEAQ. CDR3 sequence (DNA): TGTGCCAGCAGCCCCAGGACAGGACACACTGAAGCTTTCTTT. The encoded protein is CASSPRTGHTEAFF.

This clone was detected only a few times. This rearrangement joins TRBV7-9 to TRBJ2-2; 10 nucleotides match TRBD1. There are 16 residues in the CDR3. Germline V CDR1 and CDR2: SEHNR, FQNEAQ (reference sequence). V lost 4 bases and J lost 6; bases outside the gene matches: 8. DNA of the CDR3: TGTGCCAGCAGCTCGGGACAGGGGATTGGGCCCGGGGAGCTGTTTTTT. This encodes CASSSGQGIGPGELFF.